The clone carrying this TCR beta chain was seen only once. Its antigen is unknown. Sequencing of TCR beta was carried out in blood CD8+ and CD4+ T cells. Negative magnetic isolation gave CD8+ and CD4+ cells; FACS enriched CD8+ TEMRA. It was with random hexamers that roughly 0.5 to 1 ug RNA was reverse transcribed. The authors amplified TCR beta CDR3 across 54 Vbeta and 13 Jbeta using immunoSEQ multiplex PCR. TCRdb itself ran the immunoSEQ multiplex PCR reads through MiXCR, one entry per CDR3 protein. The sample lists approximately 220,000 distinct CDR3 sequences, 95% occurring once. The CDR3 spans 14 residues. V was pared by 6 bases and J by 6 bases, with 18 bases between. CDR1 and CDR2 (germline): DFQATT, SNEGSKA (reference sequence). The data belong to a study of CD8 T cells in Susac syndrome. Study-level findings and limits: The authors acknowledged that their TCR sequencing and HLA analysis involved a relatively small number of individuals.

This clonotype originated in a human donor with multiple sclerosis. Input material: CD4+ T cells from PBMCs. The chain joins TRBV20-1 to TRBJ1-5; D is perhaps TRBD1 (5 bases). The CDR3 reads CSAPLVGGSQPQHF. The CDR3 DNA is TGCAGTGCCCCCTTGGTGGGGGGGAGTCAGCCCCAGCATTTT.